Presented here are 23 T cell receptor beta chains from one specimen sequenced in a study of T cell responses to AZD1222 COVID-19 vaccine. Measured with immunoSEQ multiplex PCR; TCRdb has only the in-frame clones, and not every one. The top ten hold less than 1.5% of the sample, which has about 190,000 clones, over 80% seen once. The material sequenced was peripheral blood, taken on day 0 of AZD1222 vaccination. The receptors originated from an adult in good health.

V usage is TRBV4-2 and J usage is TRBJ2-2, with D perhaps matching TRBD1 (8 bases). Germline CDR1 and CDR2: LGHNA and YNFKEQ. V lost 1 base and J 7 bases, leaving 22 bases between the germline ends. The CDR3 totals 18 residues. CDR3 region: CASSQAGGRGGPGGELFF. Written as DNA, the CDR3 is TGTGCCAGCAGCCAAGCAGGGGGCCGGGGAGGGCCAGGCGGGGAGCTGTTTTTT.

J is TRBJ1-2 and V is TRBV27; 11 bases are shared with TRBD1. The junction had 7 bases not matched to a gene; V was cut back by 6 bases and J by 4 bases. The CDR3 totals 15 residues. The germline V gene has CDR1 MNHEY and CDR2 SMNVEV (reference sequence). The CDR3 here is CASSDGTGGFYGYTF. The CDR3 DNA reads TGTGCCAGCAGCGATGGGACAGGGGGGTTCTATGGCTACACCTTC.

The J gene is TRBJ1-1, the V gene TRBV27, with D unclear. The germline CDR1 and CDR2 sequences are MNHEY and SMNVEV (reference sequence). V was pared by 3 bases and J by 0 bases, with 8 bases between. CDR3 size: 14 residues. As DNA, the CDR3 is TGTGCCAGCAGTTTTCGGCCCTTGAACACTGAAGCTTTCTTT. Its protein product is CASSFRPLNTEAFF.

The CDR3 nucleotides are TGTGCCAGCAGGCCTGTGGGGTACACTGAAGCTTTCTTT. Protein product: CASRPVGYTEAFF. The chain recombines TRBV3-1 (or the pseudogene TRBV3-2) with TRBJ1-1; D unresolved. CDR1 is LGHDT and CDR2 is YNNKEL in the germline V gene (reference sequence). Trimming shortened V by 6 bases and J by 3 bases, and 11 bases separated the two germline ends. The CDR3 has 13 residues.

This CDR3 reads CASSPGGTLPPYNEQFF. The DNA for the CDR3 is TGTGCCAGCAGCCCTGGAGGGACCCTCCCCCCCTACAATGAGCAGTTCTTC. The chain joins TRBV4-2 to TRBJ2-1; D is possibly TRBD2 (6 bases). The germline V and J ends were trimmed by 4 bases and 2 bases, with 18 bases remaining between them. The CDR3 length is 17 residues. Germline V CDR1 and CDR2: LGHNA, YNFKEQ.

J is TRBJ1-5 and V is TRBV7-6; D perhaps matches TRBD1 (5 bases). Looked up from germline, CDR1 is SGHVS and CDR2 is FNYEAQ. CDR3 length equals 15 residues. The germline V and J ends were trimmed by 0 bases and 6 bases, with 12 bases remaining between them. This CDR3 is CASSLASGGGQPQHF. For the CDR3, the DNA is TGTGCCAGCAGCTTAGCGAGCGGGGGAGGTCAGCCCCAGCATTTT.

This clone was recorded once. This same CDR3 is encoded by further DNA sequences in the sample. CDR3 nucleotide sequence: TGTGCCAGCAGCTTAGAGGGGTTAGGCACTGAAGCTTTCTTT. Its translation: CASSLEGLGTEAFF. This chain connects TRBV7-9 to TRBJ1-1; possible D gene TRBD1, 5 bases. From germline, CDR1 is SEHNR and CDR2 FQNEAQ (reference sequence). CDR3 length: 14 residues. Trimming stripped 1 base from V and 4 bases from J, with 10 bases between.

V and J are TRBV5-1 and TRBJ2-3; tentative D call: TRBD1 (6 bases). V was pared by 4 bases and J by 2 bases, with 11 bases between. The germline gives CDR1 SGHRS, CDR2 YFSETQ. The CDR3 has 14 residues. The CDR3 loop reads CASSQDSFTDTQYF. The CDR3, as DNA: TGCGCCAGCAGCCAGGACAGCTTCACAGATACGCAGTATTTT.

The V and J genes are TRBV11-2 and TRBJ2-7; the D is unclear. Germline V lookup: CDR1 SGHAT, CDR2 FQNNGV. The CDR3 runs 15 residues. The V gene lost 4 bases and the J gene lost 3 bases, with 16 bases spanning the gap. The CDR3 reads CASSSTASSLYEQYF. The CDR3, as DNA: TGTGCCAGCAGCTCGACGGCCAGCTCCCTCTACGAGCAGTACTTC.

V gene TRBV6-5 combines with J gene TRBJ2-1, with TRBD2 identical over 7 bases. With 5 bases clipped from V and 10 bases from J, the junction kept 8 bases outside the gene matches. This CDR3 has 13 amino acids. Germline assignment: CDR1 MNHEY and CDR2 SVGAGI. The CDR3, as DNA: TGTGCCAGCAGTCCTGATTGGGGGGGAGAGCAGTTCTTC. The encoded protein is CASSPDWGGEQFF.

This chain joins TRBV5-8 and TRBJ2-7; possibly TRBD1 for D (6 bases). Germline loops: CDR1 SGHTS, CDR2 YDEGEE. The ends were cut back, 3 bases at V and 1 base at J, with 11 bases in the middle. The CDR3 sequence is 14 residues long. The CDR3 DNA sequence: TGTGCCAGCAGCTCGACAGGAACTTCCTACGAGCAGTACTTC. Its translation is CASSSTGTSYEQYF.

V gene TRBV6-5 combines with J gene TRBJ1-1, with 9 bases identical to TRBD1. Trimming removed 4 bases from V and 3 bases from J; junction bases left unmatched: 6. The CDR3 is 15 residues long. Germline CDR1 MNHEY, CDR2 SVGAGI. CDR3 DNA: TGTGCCAGCAGTTGGGGACAGGGATCAGACACTGAAGCTTTCTTT. Its protein is CASSWGQGSDTEAFF.

This chain joins TRBV19 and TRBJ2-3; TRBD1 is a possible D gene (5 bases). Trimming removed 0 bases at V and 1 base at J, with 8 bases between. The CDR3 is 15 amino acids. Germline CDR1 reads LNHDA; CDR2 reads SQIVND (reference sequence). The CDR3 is CASSIDGAGTDTQYF. CDR3 in DNA: TGTGCCAGTAGTATAGATGGGGCGGGCACAGATACGCAGTATTTT.

This clone was observed a few times. The chain couples TRBV11-2 to TRBJ1-2; 9 bases map to TRBD1. Germline assignment: CDR1 SGHAT and CDR2 FQNNGV. The J segment lost 5 bases and the V segment lost 5 bases, leaving 6 bases of the junction unmatched. This CDR3 has 14 residues. In DNA, the CDR3 is TGTGCCAGCAGCGACGGGACAGGGCGGTATGGCTACACCTTC. Amino acid sequence: CASSDGTGRYGYTF.

The chain carries TRBV19 and TRBJ1-2; D is perhaps TRBD1 (5 bases). V lost 1 base, J lost 7 bases, and 7 bases lay in between. In germline, CDR1 is LNHDA, CDR2 SQIVND (reference sequence). The CDR3 runs 12 residues. Here the CDR3 DNA reads TGTGCCAGTAGTATAGTCGGGGCTGGCTACACCTTC. Protein sequence: CASSIVGAGYTF.

V is TRBV27 and J is TRBJ1-2, with D unresolved. The length of the CDR3 is 12 residues. The germline V gene has CDR1 MNHEY and CDR2 SMNVEV (reference sequence). V dropped 6 bases and J dropped 0 bases, with 5 bases sitting between them. In DNA, the CDR3 is TGTGCCAGCAGAACAGCTAACTATGGCTACACCTTC. Protein sequence: CASRTANYGYTF.

This clone was counted once. The chain recombines TRBV15 with TRBJ2-6; the match to TRBD1 covers 7 bases. Germline V gene lookup returns CDR1 LNHNV and CDR2 YYDKDF (reference sequence). V dropped 2 bases and J dropped 4; count of bases not matched to a gene: 5. The CDR3 extends over 16 amino acids. The CDR3 spells CATSRLRGKGANVLTF. The CDR3 DNA sequence: TGTGCCACCAGCAGACTCAGGGGGAAAGGGGCCAACGTCCTGACTTTC.

V and J are TRBV29-1 and TRBJ1-1; no definite D call. Between the trimmed V and J ends, which lost 6 bases and 4 bases, there was a span of 24 bases. The CDR3 is 16 amino acids. The germline gives CDR1 SQVTM, CDR2 ANQGSEA. CDR3 DNA: TGCAGCGTCCAGGTAGCTCCTTATCATAGCCGCACTGAAGCTTTCTTT. Its protein is CSVQVAPYHSRTEAFF. The whole variable domain, filled in from reference TRBV29-1 and TRBJ1-1, reads SAVISQKPSRDICQRGTSLTIQCQVDSQVTMMFWYRQQPGQSLTLIATANQGSEATYESGFVIDKFPISRPNLTFSTLTVSNMSPEDSSIYLCSVQVAPYHSRTEAFFGQGTRLTVV.

The table lists this clone with a count of one. The rearrangement joins TRBV6-6 to TRBJ1-2, with 8 nucleotides matching TRBD1. V lost 0 bases, J lost 4 bases, and 4 bases stayed unmatched. Per germline, CDR1 MNHNY and CDR2 SVGAGI (reference sequence). The CDR3 length is 15 residues. The CDR3 DNA sequence: TGTGCCAGCAGTTACTCGACCGGACAGGGCTATGGCTACACCTTC. As protein: CASSYSTGQGYGYTF.

The CDR3 nucleotides read TGTGCCAGCAGTTTATCAGGGGTACCCTACGAGCAGTACTTC. Translated: CASSLSGVPYEQYF. The genes are TRBV28 and TRBJ2-7, with D perhaps TRBD1 (6 bases). The CDR3 is 14 residues long. Germline V gives CDR1 MDHEN, CDR2 SYDVKM. V was pared by 1 base and J by 2 bases, with 9 bases between. Full variable domain (outside the CDR3, taken from reference TRBV28 and TRBJ2-7): DVKVTQSSRYLVKRTGEKVFLECVQDMDHENMFWYRQDPGLGLRLIYFSYDVKMKEKGDIPEGYSVSREKKERFSLILESASTNQTSMYLCASSLSGVPYEQYFGPGTRLTVT.

The chain links TRBV9 to TRBJ1-4; D call uncertain. The germline gives CDR1 SGDLS, CDR2 YYNGEE. The V gene lost 4 bases and the J gene lost 3 bases, with 7 bases spanning the gap. The CDR3 runs to 13 residues. The CDR3 DNA sequence: TGTGCCAGCAGCCCCCTAGCTAATGAAAAACTGTTTTTT. Encoded protein: CASSPLANEKLFF.

CDR3 sequence: CASSLVTGYNSPLHF. The CDR3 nucleotides read TGTGCCAGCAGCTTAGTTACCGGCTATAATTCACCCCTCCACTTT. The chain couples TRBV7-2 to TRBJ1-6; D gene uncertain. CDR3 length: 15 residues. V lost 1 base to trimming and J lost 3 bases, with 7 bases between them. Per germline, CDR1 SGHTA and CDR2 FQGNSA.

J is TRBJ2-1 and V is TRBV7-2; weak D call: TRBD2 (6 bases). CDR3 length: 16 residues. CDR1 is SGHTA and CDR2 is FQGNSA in the germline V gene. Deletions cut 5 bases from V and 2 bases from J, with 16 bases between. CDR3 in DNA: TGTGCCAGCAGCCGGGGGACGGGGTCTACCTACAATGAGCAGTTCTTC. Its translation: CASSRGTGSTYNEQFF.